A selection of T cell receptor beta chains follows, all from one sample in a study of blood T cell repertoires in COVID-19. Measured with immunoSEQ multiplex PCR; TCRdb has only the in-frame clones, and not every one. The profile shows roughly 500,000 clones, roughly nine tenths of them singletons. The material sequenced was peripheral blood. The receptor set was obtained from a man aged 18 to 30 with COVID-19, enrolled during active disease. Each CDR3 is given with its conserved first and last residue. The D gene is left open where the match is weak. Clone size is given for some rows only: seen once, a few or many times, or a class if the clone is expanded.

J | size | D | V | CDR3 | DNA
TRBJ2-3 | NA | NA | TRBV12-3/TRBV12-4 | CASSLSADTQYF | TGTGCCAGCAGTCTGAGCGCAGATACGCAGTATTTT
TRBJ2-1 | NA | TRBD1 | TRBV12-5 | CASGLTTGQAQFF | TGTGCTAGTGGTTTGACGACCGGACAGGCCCAGTTCTTC
TRBJ2-1 | few | NA | TRBV23-1 | CASSQCRGSYNEQFF | TGCGCCAGCAGTCAATGTAGGGGTTCCTACAATGAGCAGTTCTTC
TRBJ1-4 | NA | NA | TRBV29-1 | CSVTPTGATNEKLFF | TGCAGCGTTACTCCCACCGGTGCAACTAATGAAAAACTGTTTTTT
TRBJ2-5 | once | TRBD2 | TRBV3-1/TRBV3-2 | CASSPGTSWETQYF | TGTGCCAGCAGCCCCGGGACTAGCTGGGAGACCCAGTACTTC
TRBJ2-3 | NA | TRBD2 | TRBV9 | CASSPLAGGPSDTQYF | TGTGCCAGCAGCCCCCTAGCGGGAGGGCCCTCAGATACGCAGTATTTT
TRBJ1-4 | NA | NA | TRBV11-2 | CASSLNVEGKGEKLFF | TGTGCCAGCAGCTTAAATGTGGAGGGGAAAGGCGAAAAACTGTTTTTT
TRBJ2-2 | NA | TRBD1 | TRBV5-1 | CASSLDPLGTDTGELFF | TGCGCCAGCAGCTTGGACCCCCTAGGGACAGATACCGGGGAGCTGTTTTTT
TRBJ2-5 | NA | NA | TRBV4-1 | CASSPQAGQETQYF | TGCGCCAGCAGCCCTCAGGCGGGGCAAGAGACCCAGTACTTC
TRBJ2-1 | NA | NA | TRBV18 | CASSGGRANNEQFF | TGTGCCAGCTCCGGGGGACGGGCTAACAATGAGCAGTTCTTC
TRBJ2-3 | NA | NA | TRBV5-1 | CATYSPLSICTDTQYF | TGCGCCACCTATTCACCACTGAGCATCTGCACAGATACGCAGTATTTT
TRBJ2-3 | NA | NA | TRBV3-1/TRBV3-2 | CASSRIQGRTDTQYF | TGTGCCAGCAGCCGTATACAGGGGAGGACAGATACGCAGTATTTT
TRBJ2-1 | NA | NA | TRBV5-4 | CASSLVSGSYNEQFF | TGTGCCAGCAGCTTGGTTAGCGGCTCCTACAATGAGCAGTTCTTC
TRBJ2-1 | NA | TRBD2 | TRBV7-9 | CASSFSGSIVEQFF | TGTGCCAGCAGTTTTAGCGGGAGCATTGTTGAGCAGTTCTTC
TRBJ2-5 | NA | NA | TRBV11-2 | CASSESRVIQETQYF | TGTGCCAGCAGCGAGAGTCGGGTTATCCAAGAGACCCAGTACTTC
TRBJ2-3 | NA | TRBD2 | TRBV3-1/TRBV3-2 | CASSLQGRGTDTQYF | TGTGCCAGCAGCCTACAAGGGAGGGGCACAGATACGCAGTATTTT
TRBJ2-7 | NA | NA | TRBV10-2 | CASSESFGFGRDTYEQYF | TGCGCCAGCAGTGAGTCTTTTGGGTTCGGCAGGGATACCTACGAGCAGTACTTC
TRBJ2-7 | NA | NA | TRBV5-1 | CASSLGTGAGLSYEQYF | TGCGCCAGCAGCTTGGGTACTGGGGCAGGCCTCTCCTACGAGCAGTACTTC
TRBJ2-7 | NA | NA | TRBV13 | CASSHLGSSEQYF | TGTGCCAGCAGCCATCTAGGCTCCTCCGAGCAGTACTTC
TRBJ2-3 | NA | NA | TRBV2 | CASSARRTDTQYF | TGTGCCAGCAGCGCCAGGAGGACGGATACGCAGTATTTT
TRBJ2-7 | NA | TRBD2 | TRBV7-9 | CASSIVLAVGSYEQYF | TGTGCCAGCAGCATCGTACTAGCGGTAGGTTCCTACGAGCAGTACTTC
TRBJ1-1 | NA | NA | TRBV5-5 | CASSFGTGPSEAFF | TGTGCCAGCAGCTTTGGCACAGGGCCATCTGAAGCTTTCTTT